The entry that follows covers one TCR beta chain sequence. The antigen is unknown. The data originate from a study of cytomegalovirus exposure and HLA in healthy donors. On the study more broadly: Both the 120 validation repertoires and the 500 to 700 first-cohort repertoires used the same platform, as reported by a later analysis.

Measured with immunoSEQ multiplex PCR; TCRdb has only the in-frame clones, and not every one. The sample lists more than 80,000 clones, 88% occurring once. Broader study findings: A few chains tied to CMV proved CMV antigen-specific in vitro.

This CDR3 has 15 residues. Germline-derived CDR1 and CDR2 are SNHLY and FYNNEI. The V end was cut by 2 bases, the J end by 0 bases, with 8 bases between. Input material: PBMCs. This TCR was sampled from a woman aged 18-35 years in good health and CMV-seropositive. The chain is built from TRBV2 and TRBJ1-5; weak D call: TRBD1 (5 bases). CDR3 DNA sequence: TGTGCCAGCAGTGAACAGGGTTATAGCAATCAGCCCCAGCATTTT. Translating it yields CASSEQGYSNQPQHF.